This T cell receptor beta chain comes out of a study of blood T cell repertoires in COVID-19. Looking at the study overall: COVID-19 samples from acute and convalescent phases originated in the United States, Italy and Spain. PBMCs, B-cell-depleted T cells, or T cells were the source of the cDNA or gDNA that made up the material.

Original methodology: Scientists estimated how many nucleated cells there were by amplifying reference gene primers. Data came from immunoSEQ multiplex PCR; TCRdb stores just in-frame clones and leaves some out. The V and J calls and clone size were taken over from that table, and D and trimming were inferred from the DNA. The data show about 94,000 clones, with 80% to 85% seen just once and around 6.5% held by the top ten. The CDR3 sequence is 15 residues long. The TCR sequence derives from a man between 60 and 75 years old with acute or convalescent COVID-19. Sample: peripheral blood. The chain recombines TRBV21-1 with TRBJ2-3; the table's D call TRBD2 went unverified against the DNA. TRBV21-1 is annotated as a pseudogene. The CDR3 spells CASSKDGLAPDTQYF. For the CDR3, the DNA is TGTGCCAGCAGCAAAGATGGATTAGCCCCAGATACGCAGTATTTT.